Listed here are 16 T cell receptor beta chains from one sample, sequenced in a study of tumor-infiltrating lymphocytes in primary liver carcinoma. Germline DNA was also extracted, and blood RNA was taken from unsorted whole blood. TCR beta cDNA was made from 500 ng total RNA with a constant-region primer. Library construction for TCR beta comprised three nested multiplex PCR rounds performed with slightly modified ARM-PCR. Researchers ran the first two PCR rounds for ten to eleven cycles each with TRBV1-TRBV30 forward primers and a C-beta reverse primer. TCRdb recomputed calls from the multiplex PCR reads with MiXCR, one row per CDR3 protein. The sample carries about 320,000 distinct CDR3 sequences, roughly 60% recorded once. The sequenced sample was peripheral blood. Receptors were obtained from a man aged 40-49 years with primary liver carcinoma and hepatitis B virus infection.

As to this clonotype: This may be a read error: a much more frequent sequence differs by one nucleotide. The chain carries TRBV6-1 and TRBJ2-7, with TRBD1 matching 9 bases. From germline, CDR1 is MNHNS and CDR2 SASEGT. The CDR3 is made up of 15 amino acids. Losses at the gene ends were 4 bases for V and 4 bases for J; bases not matched to a gene: 8. The CDR3 DNA reads as TGTGCCAGCAGTGGGTCCCCGGACAGGGGTTACGAGCAGTACTTC. The encoded protein is CASSGSPDRGYEQYF.

Remarks on this clonotype: The junction differs from germline at one of its ends, possibly a read error. CDR3 sequence reads: CAGSLPGTSGYTF. The CDR3 bases are TGTGCCGGCAGCCTCCCAGGGACGAGTGGCTACACCTTC. The rearrangement uses TRBV11-2 and TRBJ1-2; D might be TRBD1 (5 bases). CDR1 SGHAT and CDR2 FQNNGV come from the germline V gene. The length of the CDR3 is 13 residues.

Regarding this clonotype: This may stem from a read error, because a much larger clone lies one nucleotide away. The CDR3 does not end in the conserved phenylalanine or tryptophan, so this is likely a read error. This chain connects TRBV29-1 to TRBJ1-4; 10 bases are shared with TRBD1. The CDR3 is 15 residues long. Trimming removed 8 bases from V and 8 bases from J; junction bases left unmatched: 14. The germline V gene has CDR1 SQVTM and CDR2 ANQGSEA. In nucleotides, the CDR3 is TGCAGCATTCTCCTGCGGACAGGGGGGCACGAAAAACTGTTTTAT. It codes for CSILLRTGGHEKLFY.

About this clonotype itself: An end of the junction differs from the germline gene, which may be a read error. V usage is TRBV5-1 and J usage is TRBJ2-1; tentative D call: TRBD2 (6 bases). This CDR3 is built from 15 residues. From germline, CDR1 is SGHRS and CDR2 YFSETQ. DNA of the CDR3: TGCGCCAACAGCCGGGACTTAAGCACCAACAATGAGCAGTTCTTC. Translated: CANSRDLSTNNEQFF.

J is TRBJ1-2 and V is TRBV28; D possibly corresponds to TRBD1 (5 bases). V lost 5 bases and J lost 2, with 15 bases in between. Germline-derived CDR1 and CDR2 are MDHEN and SYDVKM. The CDR3 spans 15 residues. DNA for the CDR3: TGTGCCAGCAGTCGGACCGGGGCCGGGAACTATGGCTACACCTTC. Amino acid sequence: CASSRTGAGNYGYTF.

Ten or more counts support this clonotype. V usage is TRBV7-8 and J usage is TRBJ2-3, with D tentatively TRBD2 (5 bases). Germline V gene data show CDR1 as SGHVS and CDR2 as FQNEAQ. The V end lost 5 bases, the J end lost 0 bases, and 12 bases lay between the germline ends. The CDR3 consists of 15 residues. The CDR3 DNA sequence: TGTGCCAGCAGCCCCCTACTAGAAAGCACAGATACGCAGTATTTT. Protein product: CASSPLLESTDTQYF.

The chain combines TRBV20-1 with TRBJ2-5, with TRBD1 matching 9 bases. The trim removed 6 bases at V and 3 bases at J, leaving 5 bases unmatched. Per the germline V gene, CDR1 is DFQATT and CDR2 is SNEGSKA (reference sequence). The CDR3 is 13 residues long. The CDR3 loop is CSAEGTGKETQYF. The DNA for the CDR3 is TGCAGTGCCGAAGGGACAGGGAAAGAGACCCAGTACTTC.

Comment on this clonotype: This likely comes from a read error, as the CDR3 has no conserved phenylalanine or tryptophan at its end. The chain links TRBV11-1 to TRBJ2-1, with D uncertain. V lost 2 bases and J 4 bases, leaving 18 bases between the germline ends. Germline CDR1 SGHAT, CDR2 FQDESV (reference sequence). The CDR3 runs 17 residues. CDR3 coding DNA: TGTGCCAGCAGCTTAAGCAGGTCAGCTGTAGGGTACAATGAGCAGTTCTAC. Translation gives CASSLSRSAVGYNEQFY.

Notes on this clonotype: At one end the junction does not follow the germline gene, possibly because of a read error. This chain links TRBV5-8 with TRBJ2-1, with 8 bases lining up with TRBD2. The germline V gene has CDR1 SGHTS and CDR2 YDEGEE. CDR3 length equals 14 residues. In nucleotides, the CDR3 is TGTGCCAGTAGCTTGGGACTAGTCTGGAATGGGCTGTTCTTC. It specifies CASSLGLVWNGLFF.

The rearrangement links TRBV7-9 to TRBJ2-7; 8 positions agree with TRBD2. Germline values: CDR1 SEHNR, CDR2 FQNEAQ (reference sequence). The CDR3 has 15 residues. The junction had 8 bases not matched to a gene; V was cut back by 2 bases and J by 5 bases. The CDR3 nucleotides are TGTGCCAGCAGCTTAACCGGGACTAGATCAGACGAGCAGTACTTC. It yields the protein CASSLTGTRSDEQYF. Combining the CDR3 with reference TRBV7-9 and TRBJ2-7 gives the whole variable domain DTGVSQNPRHKITKRGQNVTFRCDPISEHNRLYWYRQTLGQGPEFLTYFQNEAQLEKSRLLSDRFSAERPKGSFSTLEIQRTEQGDSAMYLCASSLTGTRSDEQYFGPGTRLTVT.

This clonotype was detected many times. J is TRBJ2-2 and V is TRBV29-1; tentative D call: TRBD2 (7 bases). The CDR3 spans 15 residues. Germline V lookup: CDR1 SQVTM, CDR2 ANQGSEA. Deletions cut 5 bases from V and 4 bases from J, with 17 bases between. The CDR3 sequence: CSVSPTGGVTGELFF. CDR3 in DNA: TGCAGCGTTAGCCCGACGGGGGGCGTCACCGGGGAGCTGTTTTTT.

With respect to this clonotype: The junction shows a germline mismatch at one end, possibly a read error. The CDR3 reads CASSLSLGRHPRNANVLTF. The DNA for the CDR3 is TGTGCAAGCAGTCTATCCCTGGGACGCCATCCTCGTAACGCCAACGTCCTGACTTTC. This chain joins TRBV25-1 and TRBJ2-6; the D call may be TRBD1 or TRBD2 (5 bases each). CDR3 length: 19 amino acids. Per the germline V gene, CDR1 is MGHDK and CDR2 is SYGVNS. Filled out from reference TRBV25-1 and TRBJ2-6, the complete variable domain reads EADIYQTPRYLVIGTGKKITLECSQTMGHDKMYWYQQDPGMELHLIHYSYGVNSTEKGDLSSESTVSRIRTEHFPLTLESARPSHTSQYLCASSLSLGRHPRNANVLTFGAGSRLTVL.

As concerns this clonotype: In this CDR3 the conserved last residue, phenylalanine or tryptophan, is missing, so a read error is likely. The V call is TRBV28, the J call TRBJ2-3; the match to TRBD2 covers 15 bases. This CDR3 has 17 amino acids. After removal of 4 bases from V and 6 bases from J, the junction contained 8 bases not matched to a gene. CDR1 and CDR2 (germline): MDHEN, SYDVKM. CDR3 region: CASSSGTSGRYSDTQYL. CDR3 sequence (DNA): TGTGCCAGCAGTTCCGGGACTAGCGGGAGGTATTCGGATACGCAGTATCTT.

With regard to this clonotype: A much bigger clone sits one base away, suggesting this may be a read error. The chain has TRBV12-5 and TRBJ2-1; weak D call: TRBD1 (5 bases). Trimming shortened V by 6 bases and J by 5 bases, and 11 bases separated the two germline ends. The CDR3 length is 13 residues. Germline CDR1 is LGHNT and CDR2 is FRNRAP. Here the CDR3 reads CASGPDNHNEQFF. Here the CDR3 DNA reads TGTGCTAGTGGCCCGGACAACCACAATGAGCAGTTCTTC.

Note on this clonotype: It may be a read error: a sequence one base away is much more abundant. This chain links TRBV12-2 with TRBJ1-1; no check of the table's D call, TRBD1, against the DNA was made. TRBV12-2 is labeled a pseudogene. The CDR3 sequence is 15 residues long. The CDR3 region has the DNA TGTGCAAGTCGCCATCCGTTCAGGGGTGACAGTGAAGCTTTCTTT. Translation gives CASRHPFRGDSEAFF.

This chain links TRBV6-1 with TRBJ2-2; 8 bases map to TRBD1. The CDR3 has 15 amino acids. The junction had 12 bases not matched to a gene; V was cut back by 6 bases and J by 9 bases. From germline, CDR1 is MNHNS and CDR2 SASEGT. The CDR3 loop reads CASRAPGGRTWELFF. DNA of the CDR3: TGTGCCAGCAGAGCCCCAGGGGGCAGAACCTGGGAGCTGTTTTTT.